This T cell receptor beta chain derives from a study of blood T cells in healthy people across ages (dated by TCRdb to 2014 to 2015). Turning to the overall study: Template switching captured roughly one uniquely barcoded TCR beta cDNA molecule per two T cells in model experiments. Age-related changes in TCR beta repertoire diversity were measured in the study by deep sequencing normalized with unique cDNA molecular identifiers. Four age groups were formed from the donors: young (average about 17 years), middle-aged (around 39), aged (about 62) and long-lived (about 75). To avoid experimental bias, donors of different ages were randomly spread across the sequencing lanes. For two donors (one aged 18 to 30 and one aged 80 or older), the study analyzed two additional independent replicas of 1 million unique cDNA reads from the same blood draw.

Comment on this clonotype: The clone's antigen remains unknown. Germline is not matched at one junction end, which may reflect a read error.

Donors were around 37 systemically healthy Caucasian individuals from Russia aged roughly 6 to 90 years. Each donor gave 8 to 10 milliliters of peripheral blood, drawn into EDTA-treated Vacutainer tubes. Ficoll-Paque density-gradient centrifugation was used to isolate PBMCs, with at least 6.5 million per sample. Trizol reagent was used to extract total RNA from PBMCs, with at least 5.5 micrograms per sample. For every donor, flow cytometry on a PBMC aliquot measured the percentage of naive CD45RAhigh/CD27high T cells. As encoded in the germline V gene (reference sequence), CDR1 is GTSNPN while CDR2 is SVGIG. The CDR3 goes from the cysteine to the phenylalanine over 13 residues. The sequence is cut down to CDR3 DNA, 39 bases in frame from base 1. The library was produced with 5' RACE. The sequencer was an Illumina HiSeq 2500. A second PCR of about 6 to 11 cycles was performed with a sample-barcoded 5' primer and a J-beta primer mix. A template-switch 5' adaptor carrying 12 random nucleotides introduced a unique molecular identifier onto each TCR beta cDNA molecule. At least 3 million CDR3-containing paired-end reads were obtained from each sample. The Mint cDNA synthesis kit, primed by a TRBC-specific oligonucleotide, was used to synthesize first-strand cDNA from all RNA. Following uracil-DNA glycosylase treatment, a first 18-cycle PCR with universal primers M1SS and BC2_uni_R was performed on all cDNA. The authors' pipeline ran thus. For normalization, 1 million high-quality reads, each with a distinct molecular identifier, were randomly selected from each sample. Reads sharing molecular identifiers were discarded rather than binned into consensus sequences. MiTCR, run with a Q25 quality threshold and the strictest error-elimination algorithm, handled CDR3 identification, clonotype clustering and error correction. A nonparametric unseen species model using Euler transformation provided a lower-bound estimate of total TCR beta diversity. The public reads were quality trimmed at Q25 with fastp and then assembled into clones with MiXCR by TCRdb, keeping productive beta chains. All rows with the same CDR3 protein become a single entry with the most common DNA and genes. It is TCRdb's table, rather than the study itself, that gives the V and J calls and clone size. This sample holds about 780,000 distinct CDR3 sequences; 46% were observed only once. The ten largest clones represent roughly 18% of the sample.

Results and caveats for the whole study, not just this receptor: The CMV infection status of donors was not known, potentially confounding age-related changes in expanded clonotypes. Observed TCR beta diversity per million T cells fell roughly linearly with age, and a significant reduction was already apparent by age roughly 40. A strong correlation was found between observed TCR beta diversity and the percentage of naive T cells measured by flow cytometry. Estimates of total diversity from one million sequenced T cells were regarded as lower bounds and underestimates. Compared with the aged group, more naive CD4+ T cells, fewer expanded clones and increased TCR diversity were shown by the long-lived group, suggesting age selection. Since profiling was done on bulk unsorted PBMCs, naive and antigen-experienced compartments could not be conclusively compared.

The chain employs TRBV30 and TRBJ2-1; the D gene remains uncertain. Sequencing input: blood. This TCR was sampled from a man aged 80 or over in good health. CDR3 reads: CATRKDYYNEQFF. The DNA is TGCGCCACCAGAAAGGATTACTACAATGAGCAGTTCTTC.